The present T cell receptor beta chain was sequenced within a study of blood T cell repertoires in COVID-19. This clone came up a few times. As originally analysed: Reference gene primer amplification gave nucleated cell count estimates. The assay was immunoSEQ multiplex PCR, and TCRdb's table has in-frame clones only and misses some. The V and J calls and clone size were taken over from that table, and D and trimming were inferred from the DNA. The table includes approximately 130,000 clones, about 84% detected once. Germline values: CDR1 LGHNA, CDR2 YSLEER. The CDR3 runs 15 residues. The V segment lost 3 bases and the J segment 2 bases; nucleotides outside the gene matches: 4.

Sequencing was carried out using peripheral blood. The chain has TRBV4-3 and TRBJ2-7, with 10 bases matching TRBD1. The clonotype comes from a man aged 55 to 70 with acute or convalescent COVID-19. CDR3 in DNA: TGCGCCAGCAGCCAGAGAGGGACAGGGGCCTACGAGCAGTACTTC. This translates into CASSQRGTGAYEQYF.